A selection of T cell receptor beta chains follows, all from one sample in a study of cytomegalovirus exposure and HLA in healthy donors. Repertoires were generated with immunoSEQ multiplex PCR, while TCRdb's copy carries only in-frame clones and drops some. The table lists 120,000 or so clones, roughly 80% of them singletons, with more than 3.5% in the top ten. The sequenced material came from PBMCs. The receptors here all came from a woman aged 35 to 49 in good health and CMV-seropositive. Each CDR3 is given with its conserved first and last residue. Fields, in order: V gene, D gene, J gene, CDR3 protein. D genes are given only for firm matches.

TRBV9,TRBD2,TRBJ2-1,CASSDTSGSYNEQFF
TRBV7-2,TRBD1,TRBJ1-2,CASSPLRTGGLYGYTF
TRBV5-1,TRBD2,TRBJ2-7,CASSWGTSGGSSYEQYF
TRBV19,NA,TRBJ1-2,CASSISGENGYTF
TRBV5-6,NA,TRBJ2-3,CASSLDIVTDTQYF
TRBV5-6,TRBD1,TRBJ1-1,CASSVDRATEAFF
TRBV19,NA,TRBJ2-2,CASMYVGDQTGELFF
TRBV6-5,NA,TRBJ1-2,CASSYSPRAYGYTF
TRBV28,NA,TRBJ1-1,CASSLGGSDTEAFF
TRBV5-1,TRBD2,TRBJ2-2,CASSLSAGGNTGELFF
TRBV6-5,TRBD1,TRBJ2-7,CASSPGQGGEQYF
TRBV30,NA,TRBJ2-7,CAWSLNSEQYF
TRBV5-1,TRBD1,TRBJ1-3,CASSWDRDRENSGNTIYF
TRBV29-1,NA,TRBJ2-1,CSVRREVKQFF
TRBV6-5,TRBD1,TRBJ2-1,CASSIYRGEGEQFF
TRBV28,NA,TRBJ2-2,CASVTPTGTKKMSTGELFF
TRBV7-2,NA,TRBJ2-5,CASSLDPVETQYF
TRBV30,TRBD2,TRBJ2-7,CAWATPGLADEQYF
TRBV15,NA,TRBJ2-5,CATSRRTDAETQYF
TRBV2,NA,TRBJ1-5,CASSEALLQGVQHF
TRBV28,NA,TRBJ1-2,CASSLISGSGYTF
TRBV5-7,NA,TRBJ1-1,CASSLTENTEAFF
TRBV15,TRBD1,TRBJ2-1,CATSRTPGTGNNEQFF
TRBV12-5,TRBD1,TRBJ2-1,CASGTGQGDNEQFF
TRBV29-1,TRBD1,TRBJ2-2,CSVLGQLNTGELFF
TRBV9,TRBD2,TRBJ2-1,CASSVGSGSYNEQFF
TRBV6-1,NA,TRBJ1-2,CASWNRLNYGYTF
TRBV5-1,NA,TRBJ2-5,CASSPSKALGVETQYF
TRBV5-1,TRBD1,TRBJ1-2,CASSLETGTYYGYTF
TRBV11-2,NA,TRBJ1-1,CASSLVESGNTEAFF
TRBV28,NA,TRBJ1-3,CASRSQGNINTIYF
TRBV30,TRBD1,TRBJ2-5,CAWTAQTGGKETQYF
TRBV5-1,NA,TRBJ1-1,CASSKEGLSTEAFF
TRBV27,TRBD2,TRBJ2-7,CASSWGTSGYEQYF
TRBV9,NA,TRBJ1-1,CASSKGGRVGTEAFF
TRBV11-2,NA,TRBJ2-1,CASSPLEILYNEQFF
TRBV9,NA,TRBJ2-3,CASTTHGGPTDTQYF
TRBV5-1,TRBD2,TRBJ2-7,CASSFGTSGNSSYEQYF
TRBV2,TRBD2,TRBJ2-1,CASSENLAGGEQFF
TRBV6-5,NA,TRBJ1-2,CASSYSVSYGYTF
TRBV6-4,NA,TRBJ2-7,CASSEPTGTPYEQYF
TRBV15,NA,TRBJ2-7,CATSRDQGNFHEQYF
TRBV19,TRBD1,TRBJ2-2,CASSLFWDRELGTGELFF
TRBV7-9,NA,TRBJ1-5,CASSLGQGPQHF
TRBV7-2,NA,TRBJ1-1,CASSYSTVSMNTEAFF
TRBV30,NA,TRBJ2-5,CAWSVSRETQYF
TRBV19,NA,TRBJ1-2,CASSIDPQGYGYTF
TRBV28,NA,TRBJ2-7,CASSPRGEQYF
TRBV30,TRBD1,TRBJ1-6,CAWLGGEEPLHF